These 14 T cell receptor beta chains originate from one sample sequenced in a study of T cells in women clearing cervical HPV infection. TCRdb's copy holds only in-frame clones and misses some; the assay was immunoSEQ multiplex PCR. The sample's table shows about 22,000 clones. The sequenced sample was blood buffy coat. Receptor source: a woman aged 18 to 75 with a cervical HPV16 infection that either progressed to CIN3+ or cleared (not recorded which).

Points on this clone: The read halts 3 residues ahead of the CDR3 end, with the missing end drawn from the germline J gene. V usage is TRBV7-9 and J usage is TRBJ2-3; the D is unclear. This CDR3 contains 11 residues. CDR1 is SEHNR, CDR2 FQNEAQ, per germline (reference sequence). Partial CDR3 DNA: TGTGCCAGCGTTGGCCAAGAGACG. Translating it yields CASVGQET. In full, the CDR3 is CASVGQETQYF.

The CDR3 DNA, read in part, is TGTGCCAGCAGTTACTCCTTAGCGGGAGGTAACAATGAG. Its translation is CASSYSLAGGNNE. The entire CDR3 protein is CASSYSLAGGNNEQFF. The V and J genes are TRBV6-2 or TRBV6-3 and TRBJ2-1, with 10 bases matching TRBD2. The read is 3 residues too short to cover the CDR3 end, so that end is filled in from the germline J gene. The CDR3 extends over 16 amino acids. V dropped 0 bases and J dropped 5; count of bases not matched to a gene: 4. Per the germline V gene, CDR1 is MNHEY and CDR2 is SVGEGT.

A word on this clone: The DNA ends 3 residues before the CDR3 does, and the rest of the CDR3 is filled in from the germline J gene. The chain links TRBV24-1 to TRBJ2-5; D not resolved. The CDR3 is 13 amino acids. V gave up 6 bases and J gave up 2 bases, with 9 bases separating them. CDR1 and CDR2 from the germline V gene are KGHDR and SFDVKD. The CDR3 bases that were read are TGTGCCACCAGTACTGGGCAGCAAGAGACC. The encoded protein is CATSTGQQET. In full, the CDR3 is CATSTGQQETQYF.

For this clone: Sequencing ends 3 residues short of the CDR3 end; the germline J gene provides the rest. The chain uses TRBV20-1 and TRBJ2-2; the D is unclear. This CDR3 comprises 14 residues. Per germline, CDR1 DFQATT and CDR2 SNEGSKA (reference sequence). The chain's CDR3 is CSARGEWSNEKLFF. Partial CDR3 DNA: TGCAGTGCTAGGGGCGAGTGGAGTAATGAAAAG.

On this clone itself: The sequenced fragment ends 3 residues before the CDR3 boundary, so the rest is inferred from the germline J gene. This rearrangement joins TRBV7-9 to TRBJ1-2, with 7 bases identical to TRBD1. CDR1 is SEHNR and CDR2 is FQNEAQ in the germline V gene (reference sequence). The CDR3 has 12 amino acids. The ends lost 11 bases at V and 3 bases at J; junction bases unmatched: 6. The covered CDR3 bases are TGTGCCTCAGGGGGTTCAGACTATGGC. It encodes CASGGSDYG. The whole CDR3 sequence is CASGGSDYGYTF. Full variable domain (missing parts from reference TRBV7-9 and TRBJ1-2): DTGVSQNPRHKITKRGQNVTFRCDPISEHNRLYWYRQTLGQGPEFLTYFQNEAQLEKSRLLSDRFSAERPKGSFSTLEIQRTEQGDSAMYLCASGGSDYGYTFGSGTRLTVV.

Remarks on this clone: The read finishes 3 residues shy of the CDR3 end, and the germline J gene is used to complete it. This chain uses TRBV6-1 with TRBJ1-2; 7 positions agree with TRBD1. Per germline, CDR1 MNHNS and CDR2 SASEGT. The CDR3 consists of 14 residues. The CDR3 loop reads CASSAKDRPTGYTF. The sequenced part of the CDR3 DNA is TGTGCCAGCAGTGCTAAGGACAGGCCAACGGGT.

In the case of this clone: The read gets to within 3 residues of the CDR3 end, and the germline J gene fills in the rest. V is TRBV30 and J is TRBJ2-1; 13 nucleotides line up with TRBD2. The junction had 5 bases not matched to a gene; V was cut back by 0 bases and J by 6 bases. This CDR3 has 16 residues. CDR1 GTSNPN and CDR2 SVGIG come from the germline V gene (reference sequence). The CDR3 DNA, read in part, is TGTGCCTGGAGTGTACGACTAGCGGGAGGTATCAATGAG. Translation: CAWSVRLAGGINE. Given in full, the CDR3 is CAWSVRLAGGINEQFF.

On this clone itself: The read ends 3 residues shy of where the CDR3 ends; the end is completed using the germline J gene. The J gene is TRBJ1-2, the V gene TRBV7-3; possible D gene TRBD1, 5 bases. CDR1 is SGHTA and CDR2 is FQGTGA in the germline V gene. The CDR3 extends over 13 amino acids. CDR3 bases read: TGTGCCAGCACCAAGCGGGACCCCTACGAC. Encoded protein: CASTKRDPYD. The full CDR3 reads CASTKRDPYDYTF.

Turning to this clone: The sequence runs out 3 residues before the end of the CDR3; the remainder is reconstructed from the germline J gene. This sequence joins TRBV18 and TRBJ2-2; D not resolved. Germline values: CDR1 KGHSH, CDR2 LQKENI. The CDR3 runs 13 residues. Here the CDR3 reads CASSGTTNEKLFF. Partial CDR3 DNA: TGTGCCAGCTCAGGAACAACTAATGAAAAG.

For this clone: From the germline J gene comes the end of the CDR3, since the read stops 3 residues before it. The V and J genes are TRBV12-3 or TRBV12-4 and TRBJ1-5, with TRBD1 as a possible D gene (5 bases). This CDR3 has 16 amino acids. The V and J ends lost 1 base and 0 bases respectively, with 10 bases between them. Partial CDR3 DNA: TGTGCCAGCAGTTTAGGGACAACTTATAGCAATCAGCCC. Its translation is CASSLGTTYSNQP. The entire CDR3 reads CASSLGTTYSNQPQHF.

On this clone itself: The read falls 3 residues short of the CDR3 end, and the missing part is taken from the germline J gene. The gene calls are TRBV5-1 and TRBJ2-1, with D possibly matching TRBD2 (6 bases). Looked up from germline, CDR1 is SGHRS and CDR2 is YFSETQ. V was trimmed by 4 bases and J by 9 bases, leaving 8 bases between them. This CDR3 is 11 amino acids long. The sequenced part of the CDR3 DNA is TGCGCCAGCAGCGGGCGGGGTGAG. Its protein product is CASSGRGE. Given in full, the CDR3 is CASSGRGEQFF. Drawing the rest from reference TRBV5-1 and TRBJ2-1, the complete variable domain is KAGVTQTPRYLIKTRGQQVTLSCSPISGHRSVSWYQQTPGQGLQFLFEYFSETQRNKGNFPGRFSGRQFSNSRSEMNVSTLELGDSALYLCASSGRGEQFFGPGTRLTVL.

This clone is deemed medium-sized by its frequency. The read halts 3 residues ahead of the CDR3 end, with the missing end drawn from the germline J gene. The chain joins TRBV30 to TRBJ2-7, with D perhaps TRBD1 (5 bases). Germline V gene lookup returns CDR1 GTSNPN and CDR2 SVGIG (reference sequence). The CDR3 runs 11 residues. The germline V and J ends were trimmed by 5 bases and 3 bases, with 8 bases remaining between them. The CDR3 reads CAWGHFYEQYF. CDR3 bases read: TGTGCCTGGGGACACTTCTACGAG.

In the case of this clone: The CDR3 extends 3 residues past the end of the read, so its final part is completed from the germline J gene. The chain combines TRBV9 with TRBJ2-3; 8 bases agree with TRBD2. This CDR3 comprises 17 residues. In germline, CDR1 is SGDLS, CDR2 YYNGEE. With V trimmed by 0 bases and J by 2 bases, 8 bases remained unmatched. The chain's CDR3 is CASSVGLAGFLTDTQYF. The sequenced CDR3 bases are TGTGCCAGCAGCGTAGGTCTAGCGGGTTTTCTCACAGATACG. The entire variable domain, with the rest obtained from reference TRBV9 and TRBJ2-3, is as follows: DSGVTQTPKHLITATGQRVTLRCSPRSGDLSVYWYQQSLDQGLQFLIQYYNGEERAKGNILERFSAQQFPDLHSELNLSSLELGDSALYFCASSVGLAGFLTDTQYFGPGTRLTVL.

Notes on this clone: The read ends 3 residues shy of where the CDR3 ends; the end is completed using the germline J gene. This chain joins TRBV7-3 and TRBJ1-2; 7 bases line up with TRBD1. The CDR3 totals 18 residues. V gave up 7 bases and J gave up 6 bases; unmatched junction bases: 23. CDR1 SGHTA and CDR2 FQGTGA come from the germline V gene. CDR3 sequence reads: CASTGTVALLWEIHGYTF. The CDR3 DNA, read in part, is TGTGCCAGCACCGGGACAGTGGCTCTCCTCTGGGAGATCCATGGC.